The clone carrying this TCR beta chain was detected once. Antigen: not known. From the reads, TCRdb called clonotypes with MiXCR, one entry per CDR3 protein. The sample carries around 450,000 distinct CDR3 sequences, 31% recorded once. The data derive from a study of T cell repertoires in cytomegalovirus infection. Study results and limitations: Ex vivo, HLA-C-restricted CMV-specific TCR beta clonotypes prevailed over the rest of the response.

The germline V gene encodes CDR1 MNHNS and CDR2 SASEGT. Trimming cost V 5 bases and J 7 bases, with 15 bases left between them. The CDR3 totals 15 residues. The chain uses TRBV6-1 and TRBJ1-6; no clear D gene. Source material: PBMCs. This clonotype was obtained from a human donor in good health (CMV status not recorded). Some clones in this sample may be carry-over from other donors' samples. CDR3 DNA sequence: TGTGCCAGCAGTTCCAAACCAGTTCGAAATTCACCCCTCCACTTT. Its translation: CASSSKPVRNSPLHF.